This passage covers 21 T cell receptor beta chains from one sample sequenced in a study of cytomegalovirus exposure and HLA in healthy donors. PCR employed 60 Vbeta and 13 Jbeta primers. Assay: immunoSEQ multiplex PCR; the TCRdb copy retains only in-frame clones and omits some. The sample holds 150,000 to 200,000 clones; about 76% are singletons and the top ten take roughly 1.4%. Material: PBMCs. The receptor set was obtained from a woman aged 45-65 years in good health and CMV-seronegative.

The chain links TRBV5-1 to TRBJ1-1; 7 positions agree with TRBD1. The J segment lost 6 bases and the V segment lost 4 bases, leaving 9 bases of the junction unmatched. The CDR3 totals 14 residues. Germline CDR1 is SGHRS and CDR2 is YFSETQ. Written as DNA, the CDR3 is TGCGCCAGCAGCGATCGACAGGGTATCGCTGAAGCTTTCTTT. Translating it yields CASSDRQGIAEAFF.

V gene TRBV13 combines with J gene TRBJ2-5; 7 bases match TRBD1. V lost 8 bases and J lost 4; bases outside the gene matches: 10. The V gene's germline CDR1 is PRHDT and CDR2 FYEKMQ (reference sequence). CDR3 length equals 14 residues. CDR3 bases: TGTGCCAGCCAGATTAAGTGGACAGGAGAGACCCAGTACTTC. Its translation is CASQIKWTGETQYF.

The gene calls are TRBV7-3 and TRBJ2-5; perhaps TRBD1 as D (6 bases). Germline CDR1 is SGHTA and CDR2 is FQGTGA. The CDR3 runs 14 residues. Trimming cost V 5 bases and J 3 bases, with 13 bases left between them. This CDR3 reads CASSRGGFEETQYF. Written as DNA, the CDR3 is TGTGCCAGCAGCCGAGGGGGTTTCGAAGAGACCCAGTACTTC. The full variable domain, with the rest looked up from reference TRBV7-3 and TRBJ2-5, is GAGVSQTPSNKVTEKGKYVELRCDPISGHTALYWYRQSLGQGPEFLIYFQGTGAADDSGLPNDRFFAVRPEGSVSTLKIQRTERGDSAVYLCASSRGGFEETQYFGPGTRLLVL.

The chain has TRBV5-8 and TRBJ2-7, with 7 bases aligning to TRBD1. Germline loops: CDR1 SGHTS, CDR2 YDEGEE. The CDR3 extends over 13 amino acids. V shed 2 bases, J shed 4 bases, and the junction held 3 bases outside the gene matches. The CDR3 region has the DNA TGTGCCAGCAGCTTCGACAGGGTGTACGAGCAGTACTTC. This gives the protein CASSFDRVYEQYF.

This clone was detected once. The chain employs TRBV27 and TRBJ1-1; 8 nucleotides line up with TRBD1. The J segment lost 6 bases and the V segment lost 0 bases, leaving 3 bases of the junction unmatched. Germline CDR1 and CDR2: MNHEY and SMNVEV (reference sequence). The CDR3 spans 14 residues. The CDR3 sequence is CASSLSATGAEAFF. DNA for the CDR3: TGTGCCAGCAGTTTATCGGCGACAGGGGCTGAAGCTTTCTTT.

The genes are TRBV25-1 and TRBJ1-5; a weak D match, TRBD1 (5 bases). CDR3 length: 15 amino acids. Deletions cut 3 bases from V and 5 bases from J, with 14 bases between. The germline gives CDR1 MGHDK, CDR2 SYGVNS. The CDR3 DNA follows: TGTGCCAGCAGTGAGGGAGGTGGCAGGGATCAGCCCCAGCATTTT. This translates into CASSEGGGRDQPQHF.

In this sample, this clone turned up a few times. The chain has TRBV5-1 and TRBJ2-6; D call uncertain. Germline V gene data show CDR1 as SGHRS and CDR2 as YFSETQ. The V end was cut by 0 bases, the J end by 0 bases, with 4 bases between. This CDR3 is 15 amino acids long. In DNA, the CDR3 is TGCGCCAGCAGCTTGGTGGCCTCTGGGGCCAACGTCCTGACTTTC. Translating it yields CASSLVASGANVLTF.

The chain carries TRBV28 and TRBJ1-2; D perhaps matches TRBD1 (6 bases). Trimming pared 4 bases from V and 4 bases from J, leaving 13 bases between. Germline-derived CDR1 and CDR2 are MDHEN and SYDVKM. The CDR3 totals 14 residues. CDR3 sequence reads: CASSSGGKGYGYTF. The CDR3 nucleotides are TGTGCCAGCAGTTCGGGGGGCAAGGGCTATGGCTACACCTTC.

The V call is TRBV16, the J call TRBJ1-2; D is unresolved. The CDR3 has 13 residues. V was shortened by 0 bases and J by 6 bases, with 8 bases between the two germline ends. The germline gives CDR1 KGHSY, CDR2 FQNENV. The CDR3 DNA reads TGTGCCAGCAGCCAATCGAACGGGGATGGCTACACCTTC. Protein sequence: CASSQSNGDGYTF.

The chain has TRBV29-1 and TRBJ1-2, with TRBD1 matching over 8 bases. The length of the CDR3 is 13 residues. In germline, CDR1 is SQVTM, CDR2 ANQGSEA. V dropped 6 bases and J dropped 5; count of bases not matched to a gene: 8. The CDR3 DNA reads TGCAGCGTGACCACGGACAGGGTGTATGGCTACACCTTC. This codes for CSVTTDRVYGYTF.

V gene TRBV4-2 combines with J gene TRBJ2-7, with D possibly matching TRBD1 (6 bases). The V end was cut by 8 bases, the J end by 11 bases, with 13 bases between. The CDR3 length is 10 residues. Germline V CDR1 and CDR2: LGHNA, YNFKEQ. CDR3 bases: TGTGCCAGCGCACCAGGGGTTGAGTACTTC. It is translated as CASAPGVEYF.

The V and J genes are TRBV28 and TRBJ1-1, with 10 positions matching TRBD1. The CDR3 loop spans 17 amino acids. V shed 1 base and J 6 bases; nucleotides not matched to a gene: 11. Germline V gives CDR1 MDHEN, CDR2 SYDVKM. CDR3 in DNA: TGTGCCAGCAGTTTATCATCCGGGACAGGGGAGCGGGCTGAAGCTTTCTTT. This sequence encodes CASSLSSGTGERAEAFF.

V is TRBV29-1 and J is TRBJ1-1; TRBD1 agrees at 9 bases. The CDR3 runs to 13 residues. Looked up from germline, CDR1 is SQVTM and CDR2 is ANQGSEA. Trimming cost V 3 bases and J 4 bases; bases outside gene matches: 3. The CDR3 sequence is CSVDPTGGTEAFF. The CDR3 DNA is TGCAGCGTTGACCCGACAGGGGGCACTGAAGCTTTCTTT.

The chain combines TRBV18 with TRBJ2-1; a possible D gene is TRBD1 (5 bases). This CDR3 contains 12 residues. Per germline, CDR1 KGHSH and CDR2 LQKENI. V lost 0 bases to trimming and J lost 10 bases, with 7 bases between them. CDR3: CASSPPPGEQFF. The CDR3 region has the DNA TGTGCCAGCTCACCACCTCCAGGGGAGCAGTTCTTC.

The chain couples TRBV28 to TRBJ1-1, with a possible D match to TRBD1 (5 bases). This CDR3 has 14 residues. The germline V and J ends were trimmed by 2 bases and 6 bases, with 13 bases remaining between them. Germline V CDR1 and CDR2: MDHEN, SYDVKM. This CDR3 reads CASSLVQGNAEAFF. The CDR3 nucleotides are TGTGCCAGCAGTTTAGTTCAGGGAAACGCTGAAGCTTTCTTT.

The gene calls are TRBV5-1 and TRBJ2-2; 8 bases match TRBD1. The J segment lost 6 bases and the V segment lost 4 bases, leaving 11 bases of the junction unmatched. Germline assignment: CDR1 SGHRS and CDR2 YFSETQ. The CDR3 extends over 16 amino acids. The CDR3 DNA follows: TGCGCCAGCAGCACCCCAGGGGGCCGAGGTTCCGGGGAGCTGTTTTTT. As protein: CASSTPGGRGSGELFF.

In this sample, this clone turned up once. As DNA, the CDR3 is TGTGCCAGCTCACCTAACAGGGATGATGGCTACACCTTC. Encoded protein: CASSPNRDDGYTF. The rearrangement uses TRBV18 and TRBJ1-2, with a tentative D call TRBD1 (6 bases). There are 13 residues in the CDR3. The V end lost 3 bases, the J end lost 6 bases, and 11 bases lay between the germline ends. Germline loops: CDR1 KGHSH, CDR2 LQKENI.

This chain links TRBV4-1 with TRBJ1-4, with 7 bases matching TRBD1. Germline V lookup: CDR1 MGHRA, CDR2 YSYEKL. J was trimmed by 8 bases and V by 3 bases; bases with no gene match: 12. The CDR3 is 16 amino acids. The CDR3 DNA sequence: TGCGCCAGCAGCCAGGCCAGGGACAGCTTCGGGGAAAAACTGTTTTTT. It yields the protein CASSQARDSFGEKLFF.

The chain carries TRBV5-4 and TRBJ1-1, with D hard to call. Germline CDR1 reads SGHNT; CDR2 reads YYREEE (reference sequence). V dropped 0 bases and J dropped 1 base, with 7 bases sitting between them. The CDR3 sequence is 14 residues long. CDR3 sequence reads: CASSLGHTNTEAFF. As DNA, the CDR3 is TGTGCCAGCAGCTTGGGACACACGAACACTGAAGCTTTCTTT.

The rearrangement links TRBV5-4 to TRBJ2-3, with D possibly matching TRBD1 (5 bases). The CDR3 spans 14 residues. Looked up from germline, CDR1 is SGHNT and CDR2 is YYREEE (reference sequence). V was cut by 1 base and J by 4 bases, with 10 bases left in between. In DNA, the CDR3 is TGTGCCAGCAGCTTGAAAGGGGTGGCAGATACGCAGTATTTT. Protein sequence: CASSLKGVADTQYF.

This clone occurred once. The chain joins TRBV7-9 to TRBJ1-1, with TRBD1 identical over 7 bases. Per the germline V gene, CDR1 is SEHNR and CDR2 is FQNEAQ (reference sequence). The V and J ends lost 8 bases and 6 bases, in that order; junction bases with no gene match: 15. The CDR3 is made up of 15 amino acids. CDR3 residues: CASARGAGWGAEAFF. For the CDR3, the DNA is TGTGCCAGCGCCAGGGGGGCAGGGTGGGGTGCTGAAGCTTTCTTT.